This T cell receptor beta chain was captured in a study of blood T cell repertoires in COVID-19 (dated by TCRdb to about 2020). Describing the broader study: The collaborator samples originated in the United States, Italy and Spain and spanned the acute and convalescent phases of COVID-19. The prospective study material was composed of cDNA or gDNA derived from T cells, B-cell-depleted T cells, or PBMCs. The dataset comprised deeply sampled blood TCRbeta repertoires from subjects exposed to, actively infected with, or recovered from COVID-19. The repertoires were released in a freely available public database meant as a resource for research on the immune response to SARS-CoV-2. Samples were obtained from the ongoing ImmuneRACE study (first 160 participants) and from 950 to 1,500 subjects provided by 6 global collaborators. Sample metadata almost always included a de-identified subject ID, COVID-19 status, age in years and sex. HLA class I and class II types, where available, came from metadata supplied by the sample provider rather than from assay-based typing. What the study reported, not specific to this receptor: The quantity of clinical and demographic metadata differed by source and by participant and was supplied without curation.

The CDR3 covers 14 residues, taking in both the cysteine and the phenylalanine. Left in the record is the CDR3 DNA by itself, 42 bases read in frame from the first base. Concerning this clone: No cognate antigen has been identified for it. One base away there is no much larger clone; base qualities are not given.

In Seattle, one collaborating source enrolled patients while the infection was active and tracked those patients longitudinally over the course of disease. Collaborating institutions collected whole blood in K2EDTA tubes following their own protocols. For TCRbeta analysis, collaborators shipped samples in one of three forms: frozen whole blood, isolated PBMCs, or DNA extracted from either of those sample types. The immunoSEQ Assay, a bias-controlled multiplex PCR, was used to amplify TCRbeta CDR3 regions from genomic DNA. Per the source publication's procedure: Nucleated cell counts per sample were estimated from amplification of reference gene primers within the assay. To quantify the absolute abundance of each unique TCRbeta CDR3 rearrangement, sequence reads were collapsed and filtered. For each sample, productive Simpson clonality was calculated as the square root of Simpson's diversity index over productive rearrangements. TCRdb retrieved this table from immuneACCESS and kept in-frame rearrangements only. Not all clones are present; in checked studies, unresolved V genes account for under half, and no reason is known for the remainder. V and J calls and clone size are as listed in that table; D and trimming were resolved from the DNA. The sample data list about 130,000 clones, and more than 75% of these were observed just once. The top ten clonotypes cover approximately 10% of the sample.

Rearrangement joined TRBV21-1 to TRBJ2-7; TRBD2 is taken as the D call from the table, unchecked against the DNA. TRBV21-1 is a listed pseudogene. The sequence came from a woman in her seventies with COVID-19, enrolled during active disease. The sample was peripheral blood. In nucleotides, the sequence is TGTGCCAGCCAGCGGGGGGGCCACTCCTACGAGCAGTACTTC. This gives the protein CASQRGGHSYEQYF.